This T cell receptor beta chain was found in a study of shared clonotypes between healthy human individuals. As for this clone: The antigen is unknown.

Study-wide results and limits: Among the subsets, naive ones generally showed larger estimated richness than memory ones. The rarefaction results pointed to incomplete sorted-subset sequencing despite large depth.

Naive CD4+ cells were CD45RA-selected; the remaining cells were memory. Each replicate PCR on the sorted subsets used about 220 ng DNA (around 30,000 T cell genomes). Data came from immunoSEQ multiplex PCR; TCRdb stores just in-frame clones and leaves some out. Counted here are more than 400,000 clones, 95% to 97% occurring once; the ten biggest clones make up about 0.064%. V lost 4 bases and J lost 1, with 16 bases in between. The CDR3 contains 15 residues. Germline CDR1 reads SQVTM; CDR2 reads ANQGSEA. This TCR came from a woman aged 25 to 39 in good health. The sample consisted of naive CD4+ T cells sorted from blood. Subset specified: CD45RA+ positively selected. The J gene is TRBJ1-1, the V gene TRBV29-1; D remains unclear. The CDR3 loop reads CSVALTYGGNTEAFF. The CDR3 DNA follows: TGCAGCGTTGCCCTCACTTACGGAGGGAACACTGAAGCTTTCTTT.